Sequencing of this T cell receptor beta chain was carried out in a study of blood T cell repertoires in COVID-19. Turning to the study itself: PBMCs, B-cell-depleted T cells, or T cells were the source of the cDNA or gDNA that made up the material.

This clone was observed once. This CDR3 is built from 17 residues. Germline loops: CDR1 MDHEN, CDR2 SYDVKM. With 3 bases removed from V and 0 bases from J, the gap between germline ends came to 14 bases. As processed by the authors: Estimation of nucleated cell counts relied on the amplification of reference gene primers. TCRdb keeps only in-frame clones here, not all; method: immunoSEQ multiplex PCR. That table is the source of V, J and clone size, and D and trimming were worked out from the DNA. The sample lists roughly 120,000 clones, around 90% occurring once. The source material was peripheral blood. The rearrangement links TRBV28 to TRBJ1-4; possibly TRBD1 for D (6 bases). The TCR was taken from a woman in her fifties or sixties with acute or convalescent COVID-19. The CDR3 loop reads CASSFQGSVATNEKLFF. CDR3 DNA: TGTGCCAGCAGTTTCCAGGGGTCAGTTGCAACTAATGAAAAACTGTTTTTT.